This T cell receptor (beta chain) was retrieved from a study of CD8 T cells in Susac syndrome. V dropped 4 bases and J dropped 0; count of bases not matched to a gene: 18. Germline V gene sequence: CDR1 SGHAT, CDR2 FQDESV (reference sequence). CDR3 length equals 21 residues. Sequencing of TCR beta covered CD8+ and CD4+ T cells obtained from blood. The authors negatively isolated CD8+ and CD4+ T cells and FACS-enriched TEMRA cells. Random hexamers were used to reverse transcribe an amount of roughly 0.45 to 1 ug RNA. By means of immunoSEQ multiplex PCR, TCR beta CDR3 spanning 54 Vbeta and 13 Jbeta underwent amplification. Each CDR3 protein gets one entry after TCRdb re-called the immunoSEQ multiplex PCR reads with MiXCR. The profile shows around 69,000 distinct CDR3 sequences, under 96% of them singletons.

This clonotype was sampled from a human donor with multiple sclerosis. The sample was CD4+ T cells from PBMCs. The chain combines TRBV11-1 with TRBJ2-6, with 7 bases identical to TRBD1. The CDR3 loop reads CASSSSRGTTGEYSGANVLTF. Written as DNA, the CDR3 is TGTGCCAGCAGCTCTTCAAGGGGGACAACAGGGGAATACTCTGGGGCCAACGTCCTGACTTTC.